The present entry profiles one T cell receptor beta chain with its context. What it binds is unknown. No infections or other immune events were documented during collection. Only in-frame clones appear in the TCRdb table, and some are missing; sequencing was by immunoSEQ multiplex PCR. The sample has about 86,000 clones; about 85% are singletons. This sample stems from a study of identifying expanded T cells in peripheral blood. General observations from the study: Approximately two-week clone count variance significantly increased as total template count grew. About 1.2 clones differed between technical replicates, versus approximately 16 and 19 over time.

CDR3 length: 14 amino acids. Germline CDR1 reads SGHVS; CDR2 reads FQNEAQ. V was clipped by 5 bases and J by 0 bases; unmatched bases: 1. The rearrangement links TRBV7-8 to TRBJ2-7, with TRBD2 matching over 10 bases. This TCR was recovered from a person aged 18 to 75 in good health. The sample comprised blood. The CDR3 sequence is CASSGTSDSYEQYF. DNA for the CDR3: TGTGCCAGCAGCGGGACTAGCGACTCCTACGAGCAGTACTTC. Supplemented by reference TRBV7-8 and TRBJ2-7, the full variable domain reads GAGVSQSPRYKVAKRGQDVALRCDPISGHVSLFWYQQALGQGPEFLTYFQNEAQLDKSGLPSDRFFAERPEGSVSTLKIQRTQQEDSAVYLCASSGTSDSYEQYFGPGTRLTVT.